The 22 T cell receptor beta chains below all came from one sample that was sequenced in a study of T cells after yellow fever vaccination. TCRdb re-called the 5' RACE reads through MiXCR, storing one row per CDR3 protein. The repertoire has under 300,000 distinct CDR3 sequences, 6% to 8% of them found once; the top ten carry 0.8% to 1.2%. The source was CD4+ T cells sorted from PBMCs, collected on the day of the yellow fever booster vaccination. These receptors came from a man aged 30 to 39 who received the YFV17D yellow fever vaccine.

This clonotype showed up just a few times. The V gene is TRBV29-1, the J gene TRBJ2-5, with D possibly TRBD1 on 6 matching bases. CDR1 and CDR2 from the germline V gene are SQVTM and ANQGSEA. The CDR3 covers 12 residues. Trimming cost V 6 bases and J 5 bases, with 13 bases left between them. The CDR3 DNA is TGCAGCGTGAAACAGGGTACCGAGACCCAGTACTTC. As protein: CSVKQGTETQYF.

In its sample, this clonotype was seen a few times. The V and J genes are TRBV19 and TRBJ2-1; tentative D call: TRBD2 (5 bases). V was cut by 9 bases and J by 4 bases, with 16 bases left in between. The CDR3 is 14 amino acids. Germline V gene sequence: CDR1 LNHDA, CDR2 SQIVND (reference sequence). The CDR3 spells CASAPDWEYNEQFF. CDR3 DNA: TGTGCCAGCGCGCCCGATTGGGAGTACAATGAGCAGTTCTTC.

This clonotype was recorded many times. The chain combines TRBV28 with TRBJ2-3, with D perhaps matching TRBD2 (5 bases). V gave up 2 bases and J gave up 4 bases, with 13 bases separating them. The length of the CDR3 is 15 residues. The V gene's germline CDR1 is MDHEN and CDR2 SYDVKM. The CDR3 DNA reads TGTGCCAGCAGTTTAGCGGGCTTGAGGGCAGATACGCAGTATTTT. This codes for CASSLAGLRADTQYF.

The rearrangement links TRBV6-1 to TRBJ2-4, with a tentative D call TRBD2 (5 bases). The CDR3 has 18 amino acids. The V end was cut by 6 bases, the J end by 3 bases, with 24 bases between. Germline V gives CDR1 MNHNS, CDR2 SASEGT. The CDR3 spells CASSTGLVSGEVKNIQYF. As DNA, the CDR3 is TGTGCCAGCAGCACCGGTCTCGTAAGCGGTGAGGTCAAAAACATTCAGTACTTC.

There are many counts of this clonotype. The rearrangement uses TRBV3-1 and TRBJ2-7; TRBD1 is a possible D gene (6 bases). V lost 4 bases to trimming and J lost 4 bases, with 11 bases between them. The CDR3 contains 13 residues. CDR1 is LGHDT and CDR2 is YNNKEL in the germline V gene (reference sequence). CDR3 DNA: TGTGCCAGCAGCCCACGGGACACTTACGAGCAGTACTTC. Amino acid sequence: CASSPRDTYEQYF.

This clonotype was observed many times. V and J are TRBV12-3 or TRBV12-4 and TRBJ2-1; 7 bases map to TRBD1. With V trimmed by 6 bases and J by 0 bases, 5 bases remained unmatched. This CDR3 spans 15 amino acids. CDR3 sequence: CASRERTGSYNEQFF. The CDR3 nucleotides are TGTGCCAGCAGGGAACGGACAGGCTCCTACAATGAGCAGTTCTTC.

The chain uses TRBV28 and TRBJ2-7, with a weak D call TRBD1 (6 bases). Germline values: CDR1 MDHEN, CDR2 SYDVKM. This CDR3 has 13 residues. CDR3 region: CVSGTPRSYEQYF. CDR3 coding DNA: TGTGTTTCCGGGACACCTCGCTCCTACGAGCAGTACTTC.

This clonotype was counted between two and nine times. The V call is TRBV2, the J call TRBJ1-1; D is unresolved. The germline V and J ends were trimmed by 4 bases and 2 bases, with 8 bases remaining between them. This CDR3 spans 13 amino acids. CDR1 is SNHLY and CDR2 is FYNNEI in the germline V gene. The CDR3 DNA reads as TGTGCCAGCAGTGTCCGTAGCAACACTGAAGCTTTCTTT. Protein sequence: CASSVRSNTEAFF.

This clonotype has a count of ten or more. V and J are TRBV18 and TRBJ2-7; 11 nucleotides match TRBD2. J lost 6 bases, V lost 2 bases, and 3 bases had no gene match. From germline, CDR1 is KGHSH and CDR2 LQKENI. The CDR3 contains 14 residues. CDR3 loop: CASSPELAGVEQYF. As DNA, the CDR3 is TGTGCCAGCTCACCAGAACTAGCGGGAGTCGAGCAGTACTTC.

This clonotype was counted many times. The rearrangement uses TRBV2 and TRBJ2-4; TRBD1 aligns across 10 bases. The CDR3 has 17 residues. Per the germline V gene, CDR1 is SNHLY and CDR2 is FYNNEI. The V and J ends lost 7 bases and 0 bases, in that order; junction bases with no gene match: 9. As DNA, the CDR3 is TGTGCCAGCAACGGACAGGGGGGGGGACTAGCCAAAAACATTCAGTACTTC. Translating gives CASNGQGGGLAKNIQYF.

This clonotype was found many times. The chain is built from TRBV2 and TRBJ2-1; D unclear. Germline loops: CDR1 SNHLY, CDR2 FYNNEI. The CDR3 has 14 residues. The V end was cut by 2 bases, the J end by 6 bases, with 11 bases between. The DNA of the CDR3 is TGTGCCAGCAGTGAACGCCTTAACAGCAATGAGCAGTTCTTC. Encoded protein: CASSERLNSNEQFF.

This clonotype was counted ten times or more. As DNA, the CDR3 is TGCGCCAGCAGCTTTTCAGAAGCCAAAAACATTCAGTACTTC. Translation gives CASSFSEAKNIQYF. The V and J genes are TRBV5-1 and TRBJ2-4, with D unclear. CDR3 length: 14 residues. V lost 2 bases to trimming and J lost 0 bases, with 6 bases between them. The V gene's germline CDR1 is SGHRS and CDR2 YFSETQ.

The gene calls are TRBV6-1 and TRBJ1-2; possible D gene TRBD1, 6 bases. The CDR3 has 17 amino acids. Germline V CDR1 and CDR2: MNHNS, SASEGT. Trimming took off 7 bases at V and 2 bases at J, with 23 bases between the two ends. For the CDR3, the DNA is TGTGCCAGCAAGAGAAGGGACACTAACTTAGAAAACTATGGCTACACCTTC. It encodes CASKRRDTNLENYGYTF.

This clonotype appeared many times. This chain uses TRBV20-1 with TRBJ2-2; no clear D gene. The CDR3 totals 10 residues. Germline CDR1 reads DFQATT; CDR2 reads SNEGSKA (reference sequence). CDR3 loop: CTPITGELFF. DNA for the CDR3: TGCACGCCTATCACCGGGGAGCTGTTTTTT.

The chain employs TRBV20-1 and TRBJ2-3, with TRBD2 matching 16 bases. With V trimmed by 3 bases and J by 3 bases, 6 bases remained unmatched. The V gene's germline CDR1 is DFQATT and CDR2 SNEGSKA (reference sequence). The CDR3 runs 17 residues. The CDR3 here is CSASAGTSGRETDTQYF. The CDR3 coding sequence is TGCAGTGCTAGCGCGGGGACTAGCGGGAGGGAAACAGATACGCAGTATTTT.

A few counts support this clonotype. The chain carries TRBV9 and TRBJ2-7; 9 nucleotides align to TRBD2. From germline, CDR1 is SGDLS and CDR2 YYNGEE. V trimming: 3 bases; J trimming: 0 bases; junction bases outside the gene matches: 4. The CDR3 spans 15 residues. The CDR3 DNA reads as TGTGCCAGCAGCGCAGCGGGAGGCCTCTCCTACGAGCAGTACTTC. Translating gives CASSAAGGLSYEQYF.

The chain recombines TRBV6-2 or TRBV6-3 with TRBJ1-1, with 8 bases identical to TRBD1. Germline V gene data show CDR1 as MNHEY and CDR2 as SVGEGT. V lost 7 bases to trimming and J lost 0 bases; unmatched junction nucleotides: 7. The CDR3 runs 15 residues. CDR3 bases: TGTGCCAGCACTATCAGACAGGGGATGAACACTGAAGCTTTCTTT. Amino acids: CASTIRQGMNTEAFF.

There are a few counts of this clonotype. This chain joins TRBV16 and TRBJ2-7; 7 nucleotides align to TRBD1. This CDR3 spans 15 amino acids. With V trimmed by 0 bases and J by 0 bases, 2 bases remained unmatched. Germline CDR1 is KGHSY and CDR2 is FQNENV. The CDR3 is CASSQSWDSSYEQYF. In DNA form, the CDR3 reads TGTGCCAGCAGCCAATCTTGGGACAGCTCCTACGAGCAGTACTTC.

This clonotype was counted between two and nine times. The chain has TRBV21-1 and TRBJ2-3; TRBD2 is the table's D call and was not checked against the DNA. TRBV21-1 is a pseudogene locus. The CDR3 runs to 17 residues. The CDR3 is CASSKVPLAEHTDTQYF. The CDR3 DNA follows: TGTGCCAGCAGCAAAGTCCCCCTAGCGGAACACACAGATACGCAGTATTTT.

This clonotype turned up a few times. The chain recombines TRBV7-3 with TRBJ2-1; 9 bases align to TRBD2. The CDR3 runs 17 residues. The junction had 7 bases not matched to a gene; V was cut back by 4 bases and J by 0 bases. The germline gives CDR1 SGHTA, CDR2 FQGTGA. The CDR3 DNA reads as TGTGCCAGCAGCTCCTTAGCGGGAGCAACCTCCTACAATGAGCAGTTCTTC. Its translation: CASSSLAGATSYNEQFF. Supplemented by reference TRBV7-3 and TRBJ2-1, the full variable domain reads GAGVSQTPSNKVTEKGKYVELRCDPISGHTALYWYRQSLGQGPEFLIYFQGTGAADDSGLPNDRFFAVRPEGSVSTLKIQRTERGDSAVYLCASSSLAGATSYNEQFFGPGTRLTVL.

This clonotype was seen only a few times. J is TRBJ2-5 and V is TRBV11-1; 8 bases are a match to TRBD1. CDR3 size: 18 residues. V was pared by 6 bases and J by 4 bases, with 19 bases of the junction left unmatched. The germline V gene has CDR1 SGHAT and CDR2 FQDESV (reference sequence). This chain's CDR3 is CASSPDSPGTGILETQYF. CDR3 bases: TGTGCCAGCAGTCCAGATAGTCCCGGGACAGGCATCCTAGAGACCCAGTACTTC.

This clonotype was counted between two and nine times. This CDR3 is CSARDLGGGTEAFF. CDR3 DNA: TGCAGTGCTAGAGATTTGGGTGGGGGCACTGAAGCTTTCTTT. The chain employs TRBV20-1 and TRBJ1-1, with a possible D match to TRBD1 (5 bases). The germline V gene has CDR1 DFQATT and CDR2 SNEGSKA (reference sequence). Trimming stripped 0 bases from V and 4 bases from J, with 12 bases between. The CDR3 is 14 residues long.